This TCR beta chain emerged from a study of blood T cell repertoires in COVID-19. Whole-study context: Two negative PCRs, clearance, or symptom resolution were required of recovered Cohort 3 donors.

Only in-frame clones appear in the TCRdb table, and some are missing; sequencing was by immunoSEQ multiplex PCR. Of around 360,000 clones detected, around 87% appear once; the ten largest clones hold 1.9%. V shed 4 bases, J shed 0 bases, and the junction held 5 bases outside the gene matches. This CDR3 contains 15 residues. Germline V gene data show CDR1 as MNHEY and CDR2 as SVGAGI. This receptor was taken from a man aged 40-49 years in a cohort exposed to, infected with or recovered from COVID-19 (not recorded which). Input material: PBMCs or T cells enriched from blood (not recorded which). This chain links TRBV6-5 with TRBJ1-1; TRBD1 aligns across 7 bases. This CDR3 is CASSSRDSMNTEAFF. CDR3 DNA sequence: TGTGCCAGCAGTTCCAGGGACAGCATGAACACTGAAGCTTTCTTT.